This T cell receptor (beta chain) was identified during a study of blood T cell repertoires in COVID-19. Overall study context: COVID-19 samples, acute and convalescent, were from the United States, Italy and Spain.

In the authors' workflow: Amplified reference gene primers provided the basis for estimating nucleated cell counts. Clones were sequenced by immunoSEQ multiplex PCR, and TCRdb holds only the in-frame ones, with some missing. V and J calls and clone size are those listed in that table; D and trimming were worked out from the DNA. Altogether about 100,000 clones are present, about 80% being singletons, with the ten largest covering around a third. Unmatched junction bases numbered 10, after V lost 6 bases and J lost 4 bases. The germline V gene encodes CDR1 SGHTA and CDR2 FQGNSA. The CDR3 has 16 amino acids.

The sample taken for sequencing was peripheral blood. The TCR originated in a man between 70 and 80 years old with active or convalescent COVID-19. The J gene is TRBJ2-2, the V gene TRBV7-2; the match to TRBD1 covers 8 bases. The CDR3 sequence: CASSFNRGSITGELFF. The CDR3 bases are TGTGCCAGCAGTTTTAACAGGGGGAGCATCACCGGGGAGCTGTTTTTT. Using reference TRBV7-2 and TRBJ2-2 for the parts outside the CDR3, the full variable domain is GAGVSQSPSNKVTEKGKDVELRCDPISGHTALYWYRQSLGQGLEFLIYFQGNSAPDKSGLPSDRFSAERTGGSVSTLTIQRTQQEDSAVYLCASSFNRGSITGELFFGEGSRLTVL.